The present entry profiles one T cell receptor beta chain with its context. As to time point: newly diagnosed GD, antithyroid drugs for less than 3 months. RNA from PBMCs was the source of the TCR library. This entry is derived from a study of regulatory T cells in long-lasting Graves disease. Sequencing libraries for TCR beta were prepared with iRepertoire HTBI primers and Arm-PCR of CDR3 regions. As processed by the authors: Gene usage covered 62 TRBV and some 13 TRBJ segments. TCRdb re-derived calls from the multiplex PCR reads in MiXCR, one entry per CDR3 protein. These V and J calls are TCRdb output, not the study's own analysis. The top ten hold around 20% of the sample, which has some 350,000 distinct CDR3 sequences, 15% to 20% seen once. CDR1 and CDR2 (germline): MNHEY, SVGEGT. Trimming took 6 bases from V and 4 from J, leaving 16 bases between them. The CDR3 length is 14 residues. The same sample was also used in a study of T cells in Graves' hyperthyroidism and ophthalmopathy. According to that study: Ophthalmopathy was identified by the model a median approximately 6.9 months ahead of onset.

This clonotype was obtained from a woman aged 18-29 years with Graves disease. The rearrangement links TRBV6-2 or TRBV6-3 to TRBJ2-7, with a possible D match to TRBD2 (6 bases). The sequencing used peripheral blood mononuclear cells (PBMCs), collected at new diagnosis, from a patient treated with antithyroid drugs. CDR3 coding DNA: TGTGCCAGCAGACAAACAGTGAGCGGGTACGAGCAGTACTTC. Its translation is CASRQTVSGYEQYF.